Listed here are 6 T cell receptor beta chains from one sample, sequenced in a study of shared clonotypes between healthy human individuals. Measured with immunoSEQ multiplex PCR; TCRdb has only the in-frame clones, and not every one. In the table there are about 2.3 million clones, 85% to 95% of which are singletons. The specimen sequenced was naive CD4+ T cells from PBMCs. The sample's subset: CD45RA+ positively selected. Every receptor here comes from a man younger than 30 in good health. Some clones in this sample may be carry-over from other donors' samples.

V and J are TRBV18 and TRBJ1-3; no definite D call. Per germline, CDR1 KGHSH and CDR2 LQKENI. The CDR3 extends over 15 amino acids. The V end was cut by 5 bases, the J end by 3 bases, with 14 bases between. For the CDR3, the DNA is TGTGCCAGCTCAACGGACTTACCGATTGGAAACACCATATATTTT. Protein product: CASSTDLPIGNTIYF.

The chain combines TRBV15 with TRBJ2-1, with no clear D. Germline CDR1 is LNHNV and CDR2 is YYDKDF (reference sequence). This CDR3 contains 15 residues. V lost 1 base and J 8 bases, leaving 15 bases between the germline ends. This CDR3 reads CATSRVNSRLDEQFF. CDR3 sequence (DNA): TGTGCCACCAGCAGAGTAAATAGCAGGTTAGATGAGCAGTTCTTC.

The CDR3 nucleotides read TGTGCCAGCAGCTTACTAGGGCCTAATGAAAAACTGTTTTTT. Translated: CASSLLGPNEKLFF. V is TRBV7-2 and J is TRBJ1-4; the D is unclear. The CDR3 totals 14 residues. Trimming took off 2 bases at V and 3 bases at J, with 7 bases between the two ends. Per germline, CDR1 SGHTA and CDR2 FQGNSA.

This clone was recorded only once. The rearrangement joins TRBV5-1 to TRBJ2-7, with D possibly being TRBD1 (6 bases). The CDR3 covers 15 residues. V lost 4 bases, J lost 0 bases, and 14 bases lay in between. Germline CDR1 is SGHRS and CDR2 is YFSETQ. CDR3 DNA sequence: TGCGCCAGCAGCATCACAGGGCCCAACTCCTACGAGCAGTACTTC. Amino acid sequence: CASSITGPNSYEQYF.

This chain links TRBV27 with TRBJ2-1; 10 bases align to TRBD2. The CDR3 covers 14 residues. Unmatched junction bases numbered 10, after V lost 6 bases and J lost 11 bases. The V gene's germline CDR1 is MNHEY and CDR2 SMNVEV (reference sequence). This CDR3 is CASSLSLAGAQQFF. The CDR3 bases are TGTGCCAGCAGCTTGTCGCTAGCGGGAGCTCAGCAGTTCTTC.

The chain couples TRBV7-2 to TRBJ2-1; no definite D call. The CDR3 loop spans 15 amino acids. Germline V CDR1 and CDR2: SGHTA, FQGNSA. Trimming took 5 bases from V and 4 from J, leaving 15 bases between them. The CDR3 DNA reads as TGTGCCAGCAGCCTCGGGCCCACAAATTACAATGAGCAGTTCTTC. Translation: CASSLGPTNYNEQFF.